This is a list of T cell receptor beta chains from one sample in a study of T cells in Graves' hyperthyroidism and ophthalmopathy. TCRdb re-derived calls from the multiplex PCR reads in MiXCR, one entry per CDR3 protein. The profile covers a few hundred thousand distinct CDR3 sequences, with roughly 13% appearing a single time and roughly 33% taken by the ten largest. The sample comprised blood. The receptors were gathered from a woman aged 40 to 49 with Graves' ophthalmopathy. Both conserved end residues are part of each CDR3. The order of the fields is D gene, CDR3 length, J gene, V gene, clone size, CDR3 DNA, CDR3 protein. A D gene is named only where the DNA matches it firmly. Size is stated for part of the rows, as once, few or many counts, or as a class when the clone is expanded.

- | 12 | TRBJ2-7 | TRBV18 | - | TGTGCCAGCTCACCGGAGGCCTACGAGCAGTACTTC | CASSPEAYEQYF
TRBD1 | 12 | TRBJ1-2 | TRBV12-3/TRBV12-4 | many | TGTGCCAGCACCCAGACAGGGAATGGCTACACCTTC | CASTQTGNGYTF
TRBD2 | 17 | TRBJ2-1 | TRBV19 | many | TGTGCCAGTAGTATAGATCTTACTAGCGGAATTTACAATGAGCAGTTCTTC | CASSIDLTSGIYNEQFF
- | 14 | TRBJ2-2 | TRBV6-1 | many | TGTGCCAGCAGGCAGAGGGCCAACACCGGGGAGCTGTTTTTT | CASRQRANTGELFF
TRBD1 | 16 | TRBJ2-1 | TRBV11-1 | many | TGTGCCAGCAGCGGAGGGACAGGGGGGCGCCAAGATGAGCAGTTCTTC | CASSGGTGGRQDEQFF
- | 13 | TRBJ1-6 | TRBV19 | - | TGTGCCAGTAGTATCAAAAGGGATTCACCCCTCCACTTT | CASSIKRDSPLHF
TRBD1 | 16 | TRBJ2-3 | TRBV25-1 | - | TGTGCCAGCAGTGCGGACAGGGAAGGGAGGACAGATACGCAGTATTTT | CASSADREGRTDTQYF
TRBD2 | 15 | TRBJ2-3 | TRBV9 | many | TGTGCCAGCAGCACCAGCTTAGCGGGAGCAGATACGCAGTATTTT | CASSTSLAGADTQYF
- | 13 | TRBJ2-7 | TRBV6-2/TRBV6-3 | - | TGTGCCAGCAGGAAACTTGAGTCCTACGAGCAGTACTTC | CASRKLESYEQYF
- | 16 | TRBJ1-5 | TRBV6-2/TRBV6-3 | many | TGTGCCAGCAGTTACTCGACCGCTACGGGGGTTGGACCCCAGCATTTT | CASSYSTATGVGPQHF
- | 14 | TRBJ2-7 | TRBV4-1 | few | TGCGCCAGCAGCCAAGAACTGGAGAGGGACGAGCAGTACTTC | CASSQELERDEQYF
- | 16 | TRBJ2-1 | TRBV15 | many | TGTGCCACCAGCAGAGATCGAGGGGAGGCAGCGGGTGAGCAGTTCTTC | CATSRDRGEAAGEQFF
TRBD1 | 15 | TRBJ1-1 | TRBV14 | - | TGTGCCAGCAGCCAATTTGACAGGGTCCCCACTGAAGCTTTCTTT | CASSQFDRVPTEAFF
- | 15 | TRBJ2-1 | TRBV3-1 | few | TGTGCCAGCAGCCAAGGGGTCTTATCTCACAATGAGCAGTTCTTC | CASSQGVLSHNEQFF
TRBD1 | 15 | TRBJ1-2 | TRBV20-1 | few | TGCAGTGCTGGACAGGGGGCGGCGGGGATTGATGGCTACACCTTC | CSAGQGAAGIDGYTF
TRBD1 | 16 | TRBJ1-6 | TRBV11-2 | - | TGTGCCAGCAGCCCCGGGACAGACATTTATAATTCACCCCTCCACTTT | CASSPGTDIYNSPLHF
- | 14 | TRBJ1-5 | TRBV28 | - | TGTGCCAGCAGCCTTCGGAGACGAAGGCAGCCCCAGCATTTT | CASSLRRRRQPQHF